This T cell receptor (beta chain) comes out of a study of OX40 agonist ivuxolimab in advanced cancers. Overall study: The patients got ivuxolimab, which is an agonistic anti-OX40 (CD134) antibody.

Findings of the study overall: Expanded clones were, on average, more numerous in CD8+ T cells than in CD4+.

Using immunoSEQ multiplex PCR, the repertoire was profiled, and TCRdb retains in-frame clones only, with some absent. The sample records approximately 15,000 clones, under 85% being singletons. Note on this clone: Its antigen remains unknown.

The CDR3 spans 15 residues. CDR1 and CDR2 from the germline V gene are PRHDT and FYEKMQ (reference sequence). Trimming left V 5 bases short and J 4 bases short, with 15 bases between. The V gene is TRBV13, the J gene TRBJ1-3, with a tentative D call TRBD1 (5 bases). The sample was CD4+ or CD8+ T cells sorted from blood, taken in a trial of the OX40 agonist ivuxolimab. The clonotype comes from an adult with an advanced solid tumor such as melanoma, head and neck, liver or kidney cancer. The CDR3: CASSPIRGSGNTIYF. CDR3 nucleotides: TGTGCCAGCAGCCCAATAAGGGGATCAGGAAACACCATATATTTT. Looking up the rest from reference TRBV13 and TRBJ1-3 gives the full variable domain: AAGVIQSPRHLIKEKRETATLKCYPIPRHDTVYWYQQGPGQDPQFLISFYEKMQSDKGSIPDRFSAQQFSDYHSELNMSSLELGDSALYFCASSPIRGSGNTIYFGEGSWLTVV.